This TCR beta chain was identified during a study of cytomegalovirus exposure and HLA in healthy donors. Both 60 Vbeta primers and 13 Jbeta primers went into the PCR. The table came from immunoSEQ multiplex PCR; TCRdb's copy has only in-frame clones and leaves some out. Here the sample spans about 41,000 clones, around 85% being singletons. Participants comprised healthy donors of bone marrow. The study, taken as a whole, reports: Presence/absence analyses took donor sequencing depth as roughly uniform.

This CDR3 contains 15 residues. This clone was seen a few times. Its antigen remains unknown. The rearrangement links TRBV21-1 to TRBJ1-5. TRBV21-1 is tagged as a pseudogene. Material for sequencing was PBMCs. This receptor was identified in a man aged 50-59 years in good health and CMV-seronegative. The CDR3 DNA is TGTGCCAGCAGCAAAGTAAGAGCGGCCAATCAGCCCCAGCATTTT. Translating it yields CASSKVRAANQPQHF.